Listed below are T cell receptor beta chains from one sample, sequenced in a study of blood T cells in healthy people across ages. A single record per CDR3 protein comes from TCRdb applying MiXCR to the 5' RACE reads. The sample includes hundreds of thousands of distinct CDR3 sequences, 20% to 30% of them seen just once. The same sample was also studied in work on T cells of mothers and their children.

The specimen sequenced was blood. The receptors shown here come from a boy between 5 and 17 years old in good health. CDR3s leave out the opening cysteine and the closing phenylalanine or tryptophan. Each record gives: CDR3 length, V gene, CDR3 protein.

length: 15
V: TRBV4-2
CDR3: ASSPGTGLGANEKLF

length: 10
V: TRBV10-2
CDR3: ASSEEKDTQY

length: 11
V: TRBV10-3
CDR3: VTGQGAAYEQY

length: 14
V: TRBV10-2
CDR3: ASSEWGQPVGTEAF

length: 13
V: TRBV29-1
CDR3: SVEDYSGRAPEQF

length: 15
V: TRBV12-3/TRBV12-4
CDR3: ASSLAPRLGGPSRAF

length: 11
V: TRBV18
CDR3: ASSFTDYNEQF

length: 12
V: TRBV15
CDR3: ATSRDRRSAEQY

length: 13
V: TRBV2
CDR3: ASIRTGATNEKLL

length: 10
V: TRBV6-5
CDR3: ASGTASYERY

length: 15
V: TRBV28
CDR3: ASSFGADRGFYNEQF

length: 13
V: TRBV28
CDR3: ASSLTVSSYNEQF

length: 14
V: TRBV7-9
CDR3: ASSPSGLAGTYEQY

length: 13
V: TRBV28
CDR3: ASSSSGHNTGELF

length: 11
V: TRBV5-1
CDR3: ASSDIGGVEQY

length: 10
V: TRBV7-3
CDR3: ASSLTGEEQY

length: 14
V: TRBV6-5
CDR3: ASSYDGTGEFGTQY

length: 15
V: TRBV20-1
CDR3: SARALAGGSSYNEQF

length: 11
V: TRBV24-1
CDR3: ATGRTGGQTQY

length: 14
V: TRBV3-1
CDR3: ASSQRGLLNTGELF